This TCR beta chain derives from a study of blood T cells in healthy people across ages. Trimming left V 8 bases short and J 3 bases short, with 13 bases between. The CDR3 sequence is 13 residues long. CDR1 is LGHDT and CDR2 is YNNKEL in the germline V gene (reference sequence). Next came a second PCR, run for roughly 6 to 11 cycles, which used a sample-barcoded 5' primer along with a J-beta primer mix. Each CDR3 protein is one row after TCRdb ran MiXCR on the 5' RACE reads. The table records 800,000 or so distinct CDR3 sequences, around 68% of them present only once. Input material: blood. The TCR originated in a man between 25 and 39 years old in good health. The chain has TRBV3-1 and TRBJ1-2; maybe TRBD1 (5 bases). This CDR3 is CASVPQGDYGYTF. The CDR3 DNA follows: TGTGCCAGCGTTCCGCAGGGTGACTATGGCTACACCTTC.